This TCR beta chain appears in the sequencing data of a study of T cell repertoires in cytomegalovirus infection. Background on the study: It can be stated that public TCR beta signatures indicated CMV infection as well as a matching HLA type. Study-level points and caveats: CMV-specific TCR beta clonotypes restricted by HLA-C dominated the ex vivo response.

The CDR3 runs 16 residues. Per germline, CDR1 MNHEY and CDR2 SMNVEV (reference sequence). The count of this clonotype is one. What it recognizes is unknown. The germline gene is not matched at one end of the junction; a read error may be the cause. TCRdb re-called the reads through MiXCR, storing one row per CDR3 protein. The sample lists 650,000 to 850,000 distinct CDR3 sequences; about 27% were seen once. The source is a human donor in good health (CMV status not recorded). Some clones in this sample may be carry-over from other donors' samples. This chain links TRBV27 with TRBJ2-3; D not resolved. This sample comprised cultured CD8+ T cells from PBMCs, obtained from culture after CMV antigen stimulation. In DNA, the CDR3 is TGTGCCAGCAGTATGATGGGTCTCGGCCGCACAGTTACGCAGTATTTT. As protein: CASSMMGLGRTVTQYF.